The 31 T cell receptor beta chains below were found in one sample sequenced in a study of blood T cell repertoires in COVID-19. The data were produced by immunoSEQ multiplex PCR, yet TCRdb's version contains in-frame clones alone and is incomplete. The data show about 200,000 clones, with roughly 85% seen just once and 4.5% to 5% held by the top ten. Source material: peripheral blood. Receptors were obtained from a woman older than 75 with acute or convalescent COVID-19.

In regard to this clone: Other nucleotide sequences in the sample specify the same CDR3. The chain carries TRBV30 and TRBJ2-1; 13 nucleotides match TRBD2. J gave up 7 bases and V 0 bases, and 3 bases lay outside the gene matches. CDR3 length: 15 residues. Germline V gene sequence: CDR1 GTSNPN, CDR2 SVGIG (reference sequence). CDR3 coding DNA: TGTGCCTGGAGTGTAGGACTAGCGGGAGTTAATGAGCAGTTCTTC. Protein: CAWSVGLAGVNEQFF.

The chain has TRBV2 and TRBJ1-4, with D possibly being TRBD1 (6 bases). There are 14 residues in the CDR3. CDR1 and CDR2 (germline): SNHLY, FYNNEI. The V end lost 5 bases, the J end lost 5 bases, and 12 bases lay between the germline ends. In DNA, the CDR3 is TGTGCCAGCAGTTCTGACAGGTGGAATGAAAAACTGTTTTTT. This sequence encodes CASSSDRWNEKLFF.

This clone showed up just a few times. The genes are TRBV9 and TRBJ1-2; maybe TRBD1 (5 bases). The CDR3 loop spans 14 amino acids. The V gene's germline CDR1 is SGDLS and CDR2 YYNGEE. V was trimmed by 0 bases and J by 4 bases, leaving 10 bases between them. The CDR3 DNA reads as TGTGCCAGCAGCGTAGCCCGGGGGGGCTATGGCTACACCTTC. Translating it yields CASSVARGGYGYTF.

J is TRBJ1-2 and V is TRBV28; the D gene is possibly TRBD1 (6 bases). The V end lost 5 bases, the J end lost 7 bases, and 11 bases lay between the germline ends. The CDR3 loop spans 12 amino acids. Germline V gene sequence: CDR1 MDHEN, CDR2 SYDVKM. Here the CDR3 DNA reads TGTGCCAGCAGTGACTACAGGGTTGGCTACACCTTC. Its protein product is CASSDYRVGYTF.

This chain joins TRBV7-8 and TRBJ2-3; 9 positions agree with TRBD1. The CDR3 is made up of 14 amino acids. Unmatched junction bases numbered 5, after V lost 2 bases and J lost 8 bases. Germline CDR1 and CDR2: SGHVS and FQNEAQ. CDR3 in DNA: TGTGCCAGCAGCTTACTCGACAGGGGGGTTACGCAGTATTTT. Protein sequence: CASSLLDRGVTQYF.

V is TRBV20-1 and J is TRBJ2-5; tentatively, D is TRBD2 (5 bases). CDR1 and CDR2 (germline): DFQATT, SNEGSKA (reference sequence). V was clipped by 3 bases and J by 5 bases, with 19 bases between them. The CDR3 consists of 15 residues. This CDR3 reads CSASPSFRTWETQYF. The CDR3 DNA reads TGCAGTGCTAGTCCCTCGTTTAGGACTTGGGAGACCCAGTACTTC.

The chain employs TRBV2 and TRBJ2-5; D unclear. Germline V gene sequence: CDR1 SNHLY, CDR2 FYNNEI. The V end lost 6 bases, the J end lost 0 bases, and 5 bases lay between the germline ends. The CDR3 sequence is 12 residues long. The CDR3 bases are TGTGCCAGCAGGGGCAACCAAGAGACCCAGTACTTC. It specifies CASRGNQETQYF.

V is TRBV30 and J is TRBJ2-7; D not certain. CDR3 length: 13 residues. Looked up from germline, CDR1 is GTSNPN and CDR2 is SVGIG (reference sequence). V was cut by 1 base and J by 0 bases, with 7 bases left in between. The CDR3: CAWSEDNSYEQYF. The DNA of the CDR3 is TGTGCCTGGAGTGAAGACAACTCCTACGAGCAGTACTTC.

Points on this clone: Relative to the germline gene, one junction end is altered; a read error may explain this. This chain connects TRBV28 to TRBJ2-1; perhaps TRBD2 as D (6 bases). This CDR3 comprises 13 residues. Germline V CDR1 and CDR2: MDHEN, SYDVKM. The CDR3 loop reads CASRQEIISTSLF. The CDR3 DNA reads TGTGCCAGCAGACAAGAAATCATAAGTACTAGCCTCTTC.

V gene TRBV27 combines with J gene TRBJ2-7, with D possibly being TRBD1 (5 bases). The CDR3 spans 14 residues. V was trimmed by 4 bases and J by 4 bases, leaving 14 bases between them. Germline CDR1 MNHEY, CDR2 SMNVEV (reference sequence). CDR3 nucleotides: TGTGCCAGCAGTTATAGATTGGCAGGGTACGAGCAGTACTTC. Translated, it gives CASSYRLAGYEQYF.

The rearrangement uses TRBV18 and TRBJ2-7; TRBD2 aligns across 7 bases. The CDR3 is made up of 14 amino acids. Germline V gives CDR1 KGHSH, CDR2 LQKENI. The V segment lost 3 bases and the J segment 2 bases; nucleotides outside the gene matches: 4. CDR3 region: CASSPGRVAYEQYF. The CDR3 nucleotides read TGTGCCAGCTCACCGGGGAGGGTAGCCTACGAGCAGTACTTC.

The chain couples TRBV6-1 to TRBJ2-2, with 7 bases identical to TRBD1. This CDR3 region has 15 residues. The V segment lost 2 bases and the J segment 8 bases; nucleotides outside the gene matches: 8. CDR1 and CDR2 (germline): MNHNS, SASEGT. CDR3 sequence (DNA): TGTGCCAGCAGTGAACATACTGGCAGGGGGGGGGAGCTGTTTTTT. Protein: CASSEHTGRGGELFF.

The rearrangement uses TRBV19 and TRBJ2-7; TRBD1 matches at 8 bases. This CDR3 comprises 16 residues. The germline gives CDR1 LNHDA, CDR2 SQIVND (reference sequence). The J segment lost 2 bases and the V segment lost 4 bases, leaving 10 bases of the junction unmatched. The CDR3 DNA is TGTGCCAGTAGTAGAACACTTGACAGGGGCCCCTACGAGCAGTACTTC. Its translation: CASSRTLDRGPYEQYF.

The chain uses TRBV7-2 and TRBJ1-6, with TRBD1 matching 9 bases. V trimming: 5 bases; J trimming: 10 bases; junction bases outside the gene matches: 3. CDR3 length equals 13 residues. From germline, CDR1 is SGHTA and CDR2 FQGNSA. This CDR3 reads CASSRTGDSPLHF. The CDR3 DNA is TGTGCCAGCAGCCGGACAGGGGACTCACCCCTCCACTTT.

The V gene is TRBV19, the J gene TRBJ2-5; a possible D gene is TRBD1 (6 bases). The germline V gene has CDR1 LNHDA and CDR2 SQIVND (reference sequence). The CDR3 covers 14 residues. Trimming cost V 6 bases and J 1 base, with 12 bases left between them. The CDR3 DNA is TGTGCCAGTAGCCTAACAGGGACCCAAGAGACCCAGTACTTC. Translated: CASSLTGTQETQYF.

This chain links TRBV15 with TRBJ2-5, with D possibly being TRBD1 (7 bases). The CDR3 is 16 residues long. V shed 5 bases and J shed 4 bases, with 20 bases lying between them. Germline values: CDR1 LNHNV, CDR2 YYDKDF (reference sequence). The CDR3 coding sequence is TGTGCCACCAGCGGTTATATAGCGGCAGGGGGAGAGACCCAGTACTTC. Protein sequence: CATSGYIAAGGETQYF.

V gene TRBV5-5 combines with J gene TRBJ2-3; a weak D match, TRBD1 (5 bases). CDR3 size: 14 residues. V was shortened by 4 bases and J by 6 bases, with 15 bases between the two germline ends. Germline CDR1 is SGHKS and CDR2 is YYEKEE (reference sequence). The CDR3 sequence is CASSVFTGSDTQYF. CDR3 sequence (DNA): TGTGCCAGCAGCGTATTCACAGGTTCGGATACGCAGTATTTT.

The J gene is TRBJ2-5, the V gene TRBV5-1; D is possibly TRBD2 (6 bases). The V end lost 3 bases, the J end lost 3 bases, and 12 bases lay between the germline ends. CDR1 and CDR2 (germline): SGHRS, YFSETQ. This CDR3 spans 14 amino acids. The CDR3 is CASSSQGGEETQYF. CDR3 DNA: TGCGCCAGCAGCTCTCAGGGAGGAGAAGAGACCCAGTACTTC.

The CDR3: CASSQDLAGPYREQYF. CDR3 bases: TGTGCCAGCAGCCAAGATCTAGCGGGCCCCTATCGGGAGCAGTACTTC. The chain carries TRBV3-1 (or the pseudogene TRBV3-2) and TRBJ2-7; 8 bases align to TRBD2. CDR1 is LGHDT and CDR2 is YNNKEL in the germline V gene (reference sequence). Trimming cost V 0 bases and J 7 bases; bases outside gene matches: 11. CDR3 length: 16 residues.

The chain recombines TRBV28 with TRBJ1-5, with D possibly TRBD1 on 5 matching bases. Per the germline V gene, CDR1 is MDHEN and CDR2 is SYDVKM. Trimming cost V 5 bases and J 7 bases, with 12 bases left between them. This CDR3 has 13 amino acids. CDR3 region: CASSGGGEQPQHF. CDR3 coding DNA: TGTGCCAGCAGTGGGGGGGGTGAACAGCCCCAGCATTTT.

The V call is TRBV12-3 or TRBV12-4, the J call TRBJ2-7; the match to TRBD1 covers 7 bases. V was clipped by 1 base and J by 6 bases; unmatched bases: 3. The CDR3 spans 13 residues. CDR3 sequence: CASSLESGGEQYF. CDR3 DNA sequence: TGTGCCAGCAGTTTAGAATCAGGGGGCGAGCAGTACTTC.

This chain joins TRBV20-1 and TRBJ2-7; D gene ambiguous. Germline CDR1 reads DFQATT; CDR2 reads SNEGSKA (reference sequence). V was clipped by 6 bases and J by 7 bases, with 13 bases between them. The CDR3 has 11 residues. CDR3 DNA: TGCAGTGCGGCCATTCCCTTGGAGCAGTACTTC. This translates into CSAAIPLEQYF.

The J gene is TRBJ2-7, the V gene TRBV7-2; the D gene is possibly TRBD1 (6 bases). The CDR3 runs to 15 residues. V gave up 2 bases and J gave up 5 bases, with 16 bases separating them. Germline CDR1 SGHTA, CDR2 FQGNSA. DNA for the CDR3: TGTGCCAGCAGCTTATCAGGGGCCTTTAGGGACGAGCAGTACTTC. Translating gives CASSLSGAFRDEQYF.

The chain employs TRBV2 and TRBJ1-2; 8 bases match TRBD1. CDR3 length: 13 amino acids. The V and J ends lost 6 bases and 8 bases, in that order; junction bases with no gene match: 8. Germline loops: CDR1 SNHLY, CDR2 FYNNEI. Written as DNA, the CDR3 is TGTGCCAGCAGCGTTGGGACAGGAGGCGGCTACACCTTC. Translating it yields CASSVGTGGGYTF.

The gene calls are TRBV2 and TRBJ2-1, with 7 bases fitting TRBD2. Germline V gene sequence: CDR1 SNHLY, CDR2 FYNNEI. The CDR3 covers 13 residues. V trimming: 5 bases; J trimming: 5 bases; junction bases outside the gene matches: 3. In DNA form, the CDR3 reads TGTGCCAGCAGTCGGGACTATAACAATGAGCAGTTCTTC. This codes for CASSRDYNNEQFF.

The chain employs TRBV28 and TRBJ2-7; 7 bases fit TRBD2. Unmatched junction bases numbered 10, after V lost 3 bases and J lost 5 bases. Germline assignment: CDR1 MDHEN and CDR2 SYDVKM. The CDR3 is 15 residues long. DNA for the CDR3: TGTGCCAGCAGTTTCTCGTCCCAAGGGACTAACGAGCAGTACTTC. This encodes CASSFSSQGTNEQYF. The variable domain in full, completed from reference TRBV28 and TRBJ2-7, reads DVKVTQSSRYLVKRTGEKVFLECVQDMDHENMFWYRQDPGLGLRLIYFSYDVKMKEKGDIPEGYSVSREKKERFSLILESASTNQTSMYLCASSFSSQGTNEQYFGPGTRLTVT.

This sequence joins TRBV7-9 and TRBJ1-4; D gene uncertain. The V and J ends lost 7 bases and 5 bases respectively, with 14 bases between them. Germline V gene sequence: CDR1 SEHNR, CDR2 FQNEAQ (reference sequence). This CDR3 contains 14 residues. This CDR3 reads CASTTAGWNEKLFF. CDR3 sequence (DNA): TGTGCCAGCACGACGGCCGGGTGGAATGAAAAACTGTTTTTT. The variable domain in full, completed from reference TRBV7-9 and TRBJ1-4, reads DTGVSQNPRHKITKRGQNVTFRCDPISEHNRLYWYRQTLGQGPEFLTYFQNEAQLEKSRLLSDRFSAERPKGSFSTLEIQRTEQGDSAMYLCASTTAGWNEKLFFGSGTQLSVL.

CDR3 nucleotide sequence: TGTGCCAGCAGCGCACGCCCAGGGACATTATACAATGAGCAGTTCTTC. Amino acid sequence: CASSARPGTLYNEQFF. The chain recombines TRBV7-2 with TRBJ2-1; a possible D gene is TRBD1 (6 bases). Per germline, CDR1 SGHTA and CDR2 FQGNSA. Trimming pared 5 bases from V and 4 bases from J, leaving 18 bases between. The CDR3 loop spans 16 amino acids.

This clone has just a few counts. Written as DNA, the CDR3 is TGCAGTGCTAGTCGAGAGGATACGCAGTATTTT. Translated, it gives CSASREDTQYF. The chain carries TRBV20-1 and TRBJ2-3, with no clear D. Germline-derived CDR1 and CDR2 are DFQATT and SNEGSKA (reference sequence). The length of the CDR3 is 11 residues. The V gene lost 3 bases and the J gene lost 6 bases, with 7 bases spanning the gap.

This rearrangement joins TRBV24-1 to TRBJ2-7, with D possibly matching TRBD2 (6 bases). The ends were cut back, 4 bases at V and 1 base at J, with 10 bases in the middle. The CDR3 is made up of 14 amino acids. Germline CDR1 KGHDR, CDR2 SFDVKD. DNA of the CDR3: TGTGCCACCAGTGAGGGGGGAGGATCCTACGAGCAGTACTTC. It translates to CATSEGGGSYEQYF.

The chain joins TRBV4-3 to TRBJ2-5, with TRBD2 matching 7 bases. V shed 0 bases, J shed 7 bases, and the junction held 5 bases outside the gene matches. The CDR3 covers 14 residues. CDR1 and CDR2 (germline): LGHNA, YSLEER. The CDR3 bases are TGCGCCAGCAGCCAAGATACTAGCGCGGCGACCCAGTACTTC. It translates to CASSQDTSAATQYF.